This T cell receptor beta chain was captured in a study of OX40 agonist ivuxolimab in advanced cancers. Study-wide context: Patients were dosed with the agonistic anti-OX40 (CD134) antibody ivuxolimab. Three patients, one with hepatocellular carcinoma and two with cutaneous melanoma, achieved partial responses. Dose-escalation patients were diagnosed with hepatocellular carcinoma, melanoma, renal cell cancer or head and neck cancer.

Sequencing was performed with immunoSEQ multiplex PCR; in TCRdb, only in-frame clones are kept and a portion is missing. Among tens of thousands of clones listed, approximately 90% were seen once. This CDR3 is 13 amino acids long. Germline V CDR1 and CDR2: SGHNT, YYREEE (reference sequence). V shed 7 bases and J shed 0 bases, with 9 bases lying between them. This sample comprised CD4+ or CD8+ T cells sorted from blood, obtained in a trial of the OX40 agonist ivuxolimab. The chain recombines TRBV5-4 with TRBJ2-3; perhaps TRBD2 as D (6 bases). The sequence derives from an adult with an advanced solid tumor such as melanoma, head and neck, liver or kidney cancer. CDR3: CASSGGSTDTQYF. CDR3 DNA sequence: TGTGCCAGCTCTGGGGGGAGCACAGATACGCAGTATTTT.